The clone carrying this TCR beta chain came up once. The CDR3 loop spans 14 amino acids. Between the trimmed V and J ends, which lost 6 bases and 8 bases, there was a span of 16 bases. Germline CDR1 and CDR2: MNHEY and SVGAGI. The data originate from a study of blood T cell repertoires in COVID-19. Study summary: Samples came from the United States, Italy and Spain, spanning acute and convalescent COVID-19.

Under the authors' procedure: Reference gene primer amplification in the assay estimated nucleated cell counts. Produced via immunoSEQ multiplex PCR; TCRdb's table is partial and in-frame only. V, J and clone size were drawn from that table, and D and trimming were deduced from the DNA. This sample has over 85,000 clones, with 70% to 90% found just once. Material: peripheral blood. This TCR was sampled from a man aged 50 or older with active COVID-19. V is TRBV6-5 and J is TRBJ2-2; weak D call: TRBD2 (6 bases). CDR3 residues: CASRRVAGPGELFF. Here the CDR3 DNA reads TGTGCCAGCAGGCGGGTGGCGGGGCCGGGGGAGCTGTTTTTT.